This T cell receptor beta chain was observed in a study of graft-versus-host responses after intestinal transplantation. About the study: Multivisceral, liver-intestinal, or isolated intestinal transplants were received by the recipients. All recipients got anti-thymocyte globulin induction, then tacrolimus and steroids for about three years. Notes on the study in general: Allografts carried high graft-versus-host to host-versus-graft clonal ratios in patients having graft-donor T cell macrochimerism. Researchers found GvH clones in recipient marrow, and some showed up first in ileum or blood.

For this clone: Its cognate antigen is unknown.

Some clones are missing from TCRdb's copy, which holds only in-frame ones; the method was immunoSEQ multiplex PCR. In the table there are about 90,000 clones, about 93% of which are singletons. CDR1 and CDR2 from the germline V gene are PRHDT and FYEKMQ (reference sequence). Trimming left V 4 bases short and J 5 bases short, with 6 bases between. This CDR3 has 12 residues. V gene TRBV13 combines with J gene TRBJ2-1; D remains unclear. Sequencing used unstimulated CD8+ T cells sorted from spleen or lymph node cells, obtained before transplant. This clonotype was sampled from a human donor who was the organ donor for an intestinal transplant. The CDR3 bases are TGTGCCAGCAGCTCCTTTGACAATGAGCAGTTCTTC. Protein sequence: CASSSFDNEQFF. The full variable domain, rest sourced from reference TRBV13 and TRBJ2-1, is AAGVIQSPRHLIKEKRETATLKCYPIPRHDTVYWYQQGPGQDPQFLISFYEKMQSDKGSIPDRFSAQQFSDYHSELNMSSLELGDSALYFCASSSFDNEQFFGPGTRLTVL.